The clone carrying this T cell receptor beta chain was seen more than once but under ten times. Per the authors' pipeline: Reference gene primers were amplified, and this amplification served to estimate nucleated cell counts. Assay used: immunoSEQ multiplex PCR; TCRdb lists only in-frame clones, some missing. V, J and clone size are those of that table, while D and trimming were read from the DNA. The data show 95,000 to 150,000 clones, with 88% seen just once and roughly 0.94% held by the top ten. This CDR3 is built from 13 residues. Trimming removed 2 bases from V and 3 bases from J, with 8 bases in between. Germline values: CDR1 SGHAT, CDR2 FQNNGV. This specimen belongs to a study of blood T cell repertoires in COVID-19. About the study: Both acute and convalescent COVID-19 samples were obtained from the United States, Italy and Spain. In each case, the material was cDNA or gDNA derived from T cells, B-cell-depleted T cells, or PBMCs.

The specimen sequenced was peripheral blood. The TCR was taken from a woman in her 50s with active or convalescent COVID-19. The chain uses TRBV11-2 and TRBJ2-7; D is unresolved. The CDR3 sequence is CASSLRQVYEQYF. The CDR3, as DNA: TGTGCCAGCAGCTTAAGGCAGGTCTACGAGCAGTACTTC.